This TCR beta chain is drawn from a study of blood T cells in healthy people across ages. General observations from the study: Estimates drawn from one million T cells were deemed to understate diversity.

Concerning this clonotype itself: Antigen unknown. A much larger clonotype is one base distant, so this may be a read error.

For the second PCR, which ran for roughly 7 to 11 cycles, a sample-barcoded 5' primer and a J-beta primer mix were used. TCRdb reprocessed the 5' RACE reads with MiXCR, giving one entry per CDR3 protein. The sample consists of hundreds of thousands of distinct CDR3 sequences, roughly half of them appearing once. The sequencing input was blood. The TCR comes from a woman over 75 in good health.

This CDR3 reads CSARVALAENSETQYF. DNA for the CDR3: TGCAGTGCTAGAGTAGCCCTAGCTGAAAATTCAGAGACCCAGTACTTC. V usage is TRBV20-1 and J usage is TRBJ2-5, with D perhaps TRBD2 (5 bases). Germline assignment: CDR1 DFQATT and CDR2 SNEGSKA (reference sequence). The V end was cut by 1 base, the J end by 4 bases, with 19 bases between. The CDR3 is 16 residues long.